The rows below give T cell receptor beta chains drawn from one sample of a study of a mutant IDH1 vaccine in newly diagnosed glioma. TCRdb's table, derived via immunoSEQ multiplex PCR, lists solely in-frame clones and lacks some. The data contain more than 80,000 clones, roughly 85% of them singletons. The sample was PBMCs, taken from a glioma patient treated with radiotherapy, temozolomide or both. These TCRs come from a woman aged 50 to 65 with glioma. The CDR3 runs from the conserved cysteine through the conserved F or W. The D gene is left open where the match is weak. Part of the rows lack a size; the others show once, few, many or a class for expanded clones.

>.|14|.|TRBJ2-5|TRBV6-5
CASSYGGQQETQYF
TGTGCCAGCAGTTACGGTGGACAGCAAGAGACCCAGTACTTC
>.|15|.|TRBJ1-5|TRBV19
CASSIDGLLDQPQHF
TGTGCCAGTAGTATTGACGGGCTCCTCGATCAGCCCCAGCATTTT
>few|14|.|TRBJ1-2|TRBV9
CASSETSTNYGYTF
TGTGCCAGCAGCGAGACCTCAACCAACTATGGCTACACCTTC
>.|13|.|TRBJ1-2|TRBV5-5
CASSLAVNYGYTF
TGTGCCAGCAGCTTGGCCGTTAACTATGGCTACACCTTC
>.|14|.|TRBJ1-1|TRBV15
CATSREGQGRKAFF
TGTGCCACCAGCAGAGAGGGACAAGGGCGAAAAGCTTTCTTT
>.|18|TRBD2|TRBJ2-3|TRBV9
CASSVAPGLAGNTDTQYF
TGTGCCAGCAGCGTAGCTCCCGGACTAGCGGGGAATACAGATACGCAGTATTTT
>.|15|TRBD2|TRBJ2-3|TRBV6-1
CASRGLAGGPDTQYF
TGTGCCAGCAGGGGACTAGCGGGGGGGCCGGATACGCAGTATTTT
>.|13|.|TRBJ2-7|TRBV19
CASSSEFTYEQYF
TGTGCCAGTAGCTCGGAGTTCACCTACGAGCAGTACTTC
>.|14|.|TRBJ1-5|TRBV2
CASNEGVGGQPQHF
TGTGCCAGCAACGAGGGGGTGGGCGGTCAGCCCCAGCATTTT
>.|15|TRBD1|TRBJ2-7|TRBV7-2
CASSLVGTGEYEQYF
TGTGCCAGCAGCTTAGTAGGGACAGGGGAATACGAGCAGTACTTC
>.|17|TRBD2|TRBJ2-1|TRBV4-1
CASSQGPGTSPYNEQFF
TGCGCCAGCAGCCAAGGCCCCGGGACTAGCCCTTACAATGAGCAGTTCTTC
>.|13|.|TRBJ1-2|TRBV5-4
CASSPIGEEGYTF
TGTGCCAGCAGCCCTATCGGGGAGGAGGGCTACACCTTC
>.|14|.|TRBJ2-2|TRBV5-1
CASSLQGDTGELFF
TGCGCCAGCAGCCTACAGGGTGACACCGGGGAGCTGTTTTTT
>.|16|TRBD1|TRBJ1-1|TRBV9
CASSVGGQGVSNEAFF
TGTGCCAGCAGCGTAGGGGGACAGGGGGTCTCGAATGAAGCTTTCTTT
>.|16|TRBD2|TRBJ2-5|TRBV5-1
CASRSQPLAGQETQYF
TGCGCCAGCAGATCCCAACCGCTAGCGGGGCAAGAGACCCAGTACTTC
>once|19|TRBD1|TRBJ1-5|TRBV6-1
CASSEFPTTGAATNQPQHF
TGTGCCAGCAGTGAATTCCCTACGACAGGGGCCGCGACCAATCAGCCCCAGCATTTT
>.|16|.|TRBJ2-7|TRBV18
CASSREPGTPTYEQYF
TGTGCCAGCTCACGGGAACCCGGGACACCCACCTACGAGCAGTACTTC
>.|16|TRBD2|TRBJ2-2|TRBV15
CATSRDSGGAVGELFF
TGTGCCACCAGCAGAGATAGCGGGGGGGCTGTCGGGGAGCTGTTTTTT
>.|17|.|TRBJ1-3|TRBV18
CASSPQSGTTTGNTIYF
TGTGCCAGCTCACCACAGAGCGGAACTACAACGGGAAACACCATATATTTT
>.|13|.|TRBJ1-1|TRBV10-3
CAIKYSWNTEAFF
TGTGCCATCAAGTACAGCTGGAACACTGAAGCTTTCTTT
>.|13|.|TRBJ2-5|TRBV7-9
CASSSPGPETQYF
TGTGCCAGCAGCTCGCCGGGGCCAGAGACCCAGTACTTC
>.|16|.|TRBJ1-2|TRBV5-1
CASTPAVDRPIGGYTF
TGCGCCAGCACCCCCGCCGTCGACAGACCCATAGGGGGCTACACCTTC
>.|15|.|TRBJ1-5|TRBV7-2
CASSAGGGSNQPQHF
TGTGCCAGCAGCGCCGGCGGGGGAAGCAATCAGCCCCAGCATTTT